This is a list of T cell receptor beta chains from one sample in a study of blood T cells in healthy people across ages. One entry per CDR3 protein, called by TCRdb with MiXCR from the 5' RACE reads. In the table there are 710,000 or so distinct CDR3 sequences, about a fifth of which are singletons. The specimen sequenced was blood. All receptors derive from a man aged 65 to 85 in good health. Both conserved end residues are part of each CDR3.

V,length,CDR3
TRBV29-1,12,CSMGGLNTEAFF
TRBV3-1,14,CASSRGHRNTEAFF
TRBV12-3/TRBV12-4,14,CASSFGRVVSPLHF
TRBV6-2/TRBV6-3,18,CASSYTRLAGGRGNEQFF
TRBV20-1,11,CSANANNEQFF
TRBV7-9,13,CASSLQGFETQYF
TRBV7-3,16,CAGSLIPGSSTDTQYF
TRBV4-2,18,CASSQDISGRERTDTQYF
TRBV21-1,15,CASLGQGHLNSPLHF
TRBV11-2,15,CASSPQPGGSYGYTF
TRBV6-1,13,CASSVPVLMGYTF
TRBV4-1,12,CASSQVYSEAFF
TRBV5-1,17,CASSLVGGGSSYNEQFF
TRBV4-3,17,CASSQDWARSPPDTQYF
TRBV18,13,CASSPDSGEKLFF
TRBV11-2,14,CASSATGGDRPQYF
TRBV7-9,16,CASGKTLYRGPYEQYF
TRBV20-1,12,CSAGDTFYEQYF
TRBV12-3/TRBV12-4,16,CASSRQASSYNSPLHF
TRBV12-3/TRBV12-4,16,CASRGLAGTRSDTEYF
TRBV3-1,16,CASSQDPGGQQETQYF
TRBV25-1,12,CASRQENQPQHF
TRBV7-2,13,CASSLPGANVLTF
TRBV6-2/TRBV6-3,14,CASSPGTIVGELFF
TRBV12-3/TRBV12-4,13,CASSWDFTDTQYF